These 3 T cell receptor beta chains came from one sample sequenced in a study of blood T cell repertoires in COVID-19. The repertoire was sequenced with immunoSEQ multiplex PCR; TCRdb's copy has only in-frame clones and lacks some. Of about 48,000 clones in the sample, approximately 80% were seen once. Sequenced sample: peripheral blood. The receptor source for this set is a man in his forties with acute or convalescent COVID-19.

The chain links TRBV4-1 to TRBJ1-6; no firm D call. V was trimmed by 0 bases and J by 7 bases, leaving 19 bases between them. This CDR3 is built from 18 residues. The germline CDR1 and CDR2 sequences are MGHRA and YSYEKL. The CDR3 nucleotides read TGCGCCAGCAGCCAAGAAGTTCCCGTACAGAACACAAATTCACCCCTCCACTTT. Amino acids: CASSQEVPVQNTNSPLHF.

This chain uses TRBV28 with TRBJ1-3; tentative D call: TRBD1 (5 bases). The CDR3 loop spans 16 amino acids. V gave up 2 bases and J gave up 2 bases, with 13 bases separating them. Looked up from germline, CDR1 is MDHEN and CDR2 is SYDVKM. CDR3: CASSLGQGFAGNTIYF. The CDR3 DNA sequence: TGTGCCAGCAGTTTAGGTCAGGGCTTCGCTGGAAACACCATATATTTT.

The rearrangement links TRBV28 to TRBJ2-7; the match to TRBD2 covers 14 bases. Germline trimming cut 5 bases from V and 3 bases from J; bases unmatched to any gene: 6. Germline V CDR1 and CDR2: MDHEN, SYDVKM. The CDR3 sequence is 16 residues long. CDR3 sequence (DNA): TGTGCCAGCAGTCCCTCGGGACTAGCGGGGGACTACGAGCAGTACTTC. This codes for CASSPSGLAGDYEQYF. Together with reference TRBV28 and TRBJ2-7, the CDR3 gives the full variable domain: DVKVTQSSRYLVKRTGEKVFLECVQDMDHENMFWYRQDPGLGLRLIYFSYDVKMKEKGDIPEGYSVSREKKERFSLILESASTNQTSMYLCASSPSGLAGDYEQYFGPGTRLTVT.